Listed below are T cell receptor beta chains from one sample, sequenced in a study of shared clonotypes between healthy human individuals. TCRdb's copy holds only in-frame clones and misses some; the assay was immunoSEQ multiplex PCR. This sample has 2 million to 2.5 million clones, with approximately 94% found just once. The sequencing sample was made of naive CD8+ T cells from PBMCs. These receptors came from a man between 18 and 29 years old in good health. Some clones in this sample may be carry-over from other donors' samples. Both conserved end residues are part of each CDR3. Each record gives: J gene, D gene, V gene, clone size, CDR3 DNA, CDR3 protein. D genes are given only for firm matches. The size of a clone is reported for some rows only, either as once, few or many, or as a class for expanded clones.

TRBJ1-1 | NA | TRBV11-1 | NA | TGTGCCAGCAGCTTAGGAGCCCCTGAAGCTTTCTTT | CASSLGAPEAFF
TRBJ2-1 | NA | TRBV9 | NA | TGTGCCGGGGGGCGGGACAATGAGCAGTTCTTC | CAGGRDNEQFF
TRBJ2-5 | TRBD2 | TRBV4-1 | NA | TGCGCCAGCAGCCAAGAGGGGGGGCTAGCGGGGTCCCGGGAGACCCAGTACTTC | CASSQEGGLAGSRETQYF
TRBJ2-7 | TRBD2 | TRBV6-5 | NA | TGTGCCAGCAGTTGGGGACTAGCGGGCGAGCAGTACTTC | CASSWGLAGEQYF
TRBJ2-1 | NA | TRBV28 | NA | TGTGCCACCAAAAGGAGGGCTAGCGTCGTTAACAATGAGCAGTTCTTC | CATKRRASVVNNEQFF
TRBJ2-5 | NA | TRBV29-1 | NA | TGCAGCGTCTGGCAGGGGGGCCAAGAGACCCAGTACTTC | CSVWQGGQETQYF
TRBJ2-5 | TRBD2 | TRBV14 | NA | TGTGCCAGCAGCCAAGGGCTAGCGGGAGAGACCCAGTACTTC | CASSQGLAGETQYF
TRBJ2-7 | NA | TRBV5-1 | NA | TGCGCCAGCAGCGGCGGGACAAACTACGAGCAGTACTTC | CASSGGTNYEQYF
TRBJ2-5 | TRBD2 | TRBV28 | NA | TGTGCCAGCAGTTTAATCTCCGGGCTAGCGGGAGTCGGGGAGTCCCAGTACTTC | CASSLISGLAGVGESQYF
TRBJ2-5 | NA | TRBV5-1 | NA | TGCGCCAGCAGCCCCCTTGTCGGGGCCAACCAAGAGACCCAGTACTTC | CASSPLVGANQETQYF
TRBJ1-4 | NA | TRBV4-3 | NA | TGCGCCAGCACCCCCAGCTGGGGGGTTACATCAACTAATGAAAAACTGTTTTTT | CASTPSWGVTSTNEKLFF
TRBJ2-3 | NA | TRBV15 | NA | TGTGCCACCACCAGTTTGCTGGTGGATACGCAGTATTTT | CATTSLLVDTQYF
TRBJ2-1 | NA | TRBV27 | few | TGTGCCAGCGCTGGGGTCTCCTACAATGAGCAGTTCTTC | CASAGVSYNEQFF
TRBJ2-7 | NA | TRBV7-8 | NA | TGTGCCAGCAGCCAATCCCTGGACCTCTCCTACGAGCAGTACTTC | CASSQSLDLSYEQYF
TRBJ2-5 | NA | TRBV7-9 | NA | TGTGCCAGCAGTCTAAGACTACTCCAAGAGACCCAGTACTTC | CASSLRLLQETQYF
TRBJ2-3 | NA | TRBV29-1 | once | TGCAGCGTTAGGGAGGGGGGCTTGGCCACAGATACGCAGTATTTT | CSVREGGLATDTQYF
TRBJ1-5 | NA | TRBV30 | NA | TGTGCCTGGAGTTCGCAGGCGTGGAATCAGCCCCAGCATTTT | CAWSSQAWNQPQHF
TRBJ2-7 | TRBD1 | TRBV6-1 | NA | TGTGCCACCAAAGGACAGGGGATTCCCTACGAGCAGTACTTC | CATKGQGIPYEQYF
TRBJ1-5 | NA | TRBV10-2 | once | TGCGCCAGCAGTGAGTCAAGTTGGGCTGCCGGGAGGCCCCAGCATTTT | CASSESSWAAGRPQHF
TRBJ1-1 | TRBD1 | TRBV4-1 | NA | TGCGCCAGCAGCCCGCGGGACAGGGGGTTAATGAACACTGAAGCTTTCTTT | CASSPRDRGLMNTEAFF
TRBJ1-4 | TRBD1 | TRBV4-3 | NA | TGCGCCAGCAGCCGCAGGGGGCGCGGTGAAAAACTGTTTTTT | CASSRRGRGEKLFF
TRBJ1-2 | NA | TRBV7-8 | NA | TGTGCCAGCAGGGCGGACCATGCTAACTATGGCTACACCTTC | CASRADHANYGYTF
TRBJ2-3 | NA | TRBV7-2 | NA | TGTGCCAGCAGCTTAGAGGCCAGAAAGGTAGATACGCAGTATTTT | CASSLEARKVDTQYF
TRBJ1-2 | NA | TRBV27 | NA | TGTGCCAGCACCCCTTGGGGAGGGACTCGAGGCTACACCTTC | CASTPWGGTRGYTF
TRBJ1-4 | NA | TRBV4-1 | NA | TGCGCCAGCAGCCTCACGGGCCCATCCCCTATAGATGAAAAACTGTTTTTT | CASSLTGPSPIDEKLFF